These 20 T cell receptor beta chains originate from one sample sequenced in a study of PD-L1 blockade in urothelial cancer. Assay used: immunoSEQ multiplex PCR; TCRdb lists only in-frame clones, some missing. Of roughly 50,000 clones listed, around 79% are singletons. Time point: pretreatment peripheral blood. The source material was PBMCs, sampled around atezolizumab (anti-PD-L1) treatment. The receptors originated from a man between 65 and 85 years old with urothelial cancer.

The V gene is TRBV7-6, the J gene TRBJ2-3; D is perhaps TRBD2 (5 bases). The CDR3 is 15 amino acids. Trimming stripped 2 bases from V and 6 bases from J, with 15 bases between. CDR1 is SGHVS and CDR2 is FNYEAQ in the germline V gene. CDR3 region: CASSLLKVGVDTQYF. CDR3 in DNA: TGTGCCAGCAGCTTATTGAAGGTGGGAGTCGATACGCAGTATTTT.

There are a few counts of this clone. Other DNA sequences in this sample translate to the same CDR3. The chain is built from TRBV7-8 and TRBJ1-1; D is possibly TRBD1 (6 bases). Germline V gene lookup returns CDR1 SGHVS and CDR2 FQNEAQ. The CDR3 contains 13 residues. V lost 5 bases, J lost 1 base, and 8 bases lay in between. CDR3 coding DNA: TGTGCCAGCAGCCTGGGACAGAACACTGAAGCTTTCTTT. The encoded protein is CASSLGQNTEAFF.

The chain couples TRBV11-3 to TRBJ2-2; 8 nucleotides align to TRBD1. Per germline, CDR1 SGHNT and CDR2 YENEEA. The V segment lost 1 base and the J segment 5 bases; nucleotides outside the gene matches: 6. The CDR3 runs to 16 residues. This CDR3 reads CASSLGAGGLTGELFF. CDR3 DNA: TGTGCCAGCAGCTTAGGGGCAGGGGGCCTTACCGGGGAGCTGTTTTTT.

The chain couples TRBV15 to TRBJ2-7, with D perhaps TRBD2 (5 bases). Deletions cut 5 bases from V and 4 bases from J, with 15 bases between. The germline V gene has CDR1 LNHNV and CDR2 YYDKDF (reference sequence). CDR3 length: 14 residues. CDR3 in DNA: TGTGCCACCAGCGCCGTCGGGGATTCGTACGAGCAGTACTTC. Amino acid sequence: CATSAVGDSYEQYF.

This clone was observed a handful of times. The V call is TRBV5-5, the J call TRBJ2-2; tentatively, D is TRBD1 (6 bases). Trimming took 4 bases from V and 4 from J, leaving 20 bases between them. There are 17 residues in the CDR3. Germline loops: CDR1 SGHKS, CDR2 YYEKEE (reference sequence). The CDR3 bases are TGTGCCAGCAGCCCCCATGGGGGCAGGGCGGGCACCGGGGAGCTGTTTTTT. The encoded protein is CASSPHGGRAGTGELFF.

The genes are TRBV11-2 and TRBJ2-3; TRBD1 matches at 11 bases. Trimming at V came to 6 bases and at J to 8 bases, leaving 16 bases not matched to a gene. CDR1 and CDR2 from the germline V gene are SGHAT and FQNNGV. This CDR3 has 17 residues. Here the CDR3 reads CASSSIGGRTGGLTQYF. The CDR3 coding sequence is TGTGCCAGCAGTTCCATCGGGGGACGGACAGGGGGCCTTACGCAGTATTTT.

This chain connects TRBV19 to TRBJ2-5, with 8 nucleotides matching TRBD1. The CDR3 consists of 15 residues. Looked up from germline, CDR1 is LNHDA and CDR2 is SQIVND (reference sequence). V trimming: 3 bases; J trimming: 5 bases; junction bases outside the gene matches: 8. The CDR3 DNA reads TGTGCCAGTAGTATGGGACAGGAGACGAGGGAGACCCAGTACTTC. This codes for CASSMGQETRETQYF.

The chain combines TRBV27 with TRBJ2-6; TRBD1 is a possible D gene (5 bases). The CDR3 has 16 residues. V was pared by 8 bases and J by 2 bases, with 16 bases between. CDR1 is MNHEY and CDR2 is SMNVEV in the germline V gene (reference sequence). The CDR3 DNA reads TGTGCCAGCGCCCTTATAAGCAGGGCTGGGGCCAACGTCCTGACTTTC. This translates into CASALISRAGANVLTF.

Concerning this clone: This sample also contains other DNA sequences that code for the same CDR3. The chain recombines TRBV6-1 with TRBJ1-1; 8 positions match TRBD1. CDR1 is MNHNS, CDR2 SASEGT, per germline. The CDR3 is made up of 14 amino acids. The V segment lost 8 bases and the J segment 1 base; nucleotides outside the gene matches: 6. The CDR3, as DNA: TGTGCCAGCCTTAGAGGGACAGGGAACACTGAAGCTTTCTTT. Encoded protein: CASLRGTGNTEAFF.

J is TRBJ1-4 and V is TRBV6-6; possible D gene TRBD1, 6 bases. The CDR3 sequence is 14 residues long. The V and J ends lost 6 bases and 6 bases respectively, with 14 bases between them. CDR1 MNHNY and CDR2 SVGAGI come from the germline V gene (reference sequence). CDR3 residues: CASSQGGADEKLFF. The CDR3 DNA reads as TGTGCCAGCAGCCAAGGGGGGGCGGATGAAAAACTGTTTTTT.

This sequence joins TRBV7-6 and TRBJ2-2; D unclear. The CDR3 is 15 residues long. V lost 6 bases and J 4 bases, leaving 15 bases between the germline ends. Germline CDR1 is SGHVS and CDR2 is FNYEAQ. The CDR3 bases are TGTGCCAGCAGTATCTCCCCCTACCCCACCGGGGAGCTGTTTTTT. Its protein product is CASSISPYPTGELFF.

The chain joins TRBV18 to TRBJ1-6; D unclear. This CDR3 is 16 amino acids long. The germline CDR1 and CDR2 sequences are KGHSH and LQKENI. V dropped 4 bases and J dropped 7 bases, with 17 bases sitting between them. CDR3 loop: CASSLAIASGNSPLHF. The CDR3 DNA sequence: TGTGCCAGCTCACTAGCGATAGCCTCAGGAAATTCACCCCTCCACTTT.

The chain links TRBV6-6 to TRBJ1-5, with D uncertain. The CDR3 spans 15 residues. Between the trimmed V and J ends, which lost 6 bases and 2 bases, there was a span of 14 bases. The germline V gene has CDR1 MNHNY and CDR2 SVGAGI (reference sequence). The CDR3 DNA sequence: TGTGCCAGCAGCATACTCGGGGATGGCAATCAGCCCCAGCATTTT. Encoded protein: CASSILGDGNQPQHF.

This rearrangement joins TRBV7-3 to TRBJ2-2; D is perhaps TRBD1 (6 bases). In germline, CDR1 is SGHTA, CDR2 FQGTGA. This CDR3 has 13 amino acids. V lost 4 bases to trimming and J lost 7 bases, with 10 bases between them. CDR3 coding DNA: TGTGCCAGCAGCTACAGGGTGGACGGGGAGCTGTTTTTT. Translating it yields CASSYRVDGELFF.

Comments on this clone: One end of the junction fails to match germline, which may point to a read error. The gene calls are TRBV9 and TRBJ2-7, with TRBD1 identical over 7 bases. The CDR3 is 14 residues long. Germline V lookup: CDR1 SGDLS, CDR2 YYNGEE. DNA of the CDR3: TGTGCCAGCAGCGTTGGGACAGTATCCTACGGGCAGTACTTC. This encodes CASSVGTVSYGQYF.

This chain links TRBV7-2 with TRBJ2-7, with TRBD1 matching over 8 bases. After removal of 1 base from V and 5 bases from J, the junction contained 7 bases not matched to a gene. This CDR3 has 15 residues. Germline V gene data show CDR1 as SGHTA and CDR2 as FQGNSA. CDR3 sequence reads: CASSLEDRARDEQYF. The CDR3 nucleotides are TGTGCCAGCAGCTTAGAGGACAGGGCTCGGGACGAGCAGTACTTC.

This clone was seen once. The chain couples TRBV4-1 to TRBJ2-5; no clear D gene. This CDR3 has 12 amino acids. V lost 1 base to trimming and J lost 4 bases, with 4 bases between them. The V gene's germline CDR1 is MGHRA and CDR2 YSYEKL. The CDR3 sequence is CASSQGPETQYF. The CDR3 DNA reads TGCGCCAGCAGCCAAGGGCCAGAGACCCAGTACTTC.

The V and J genes are TRBV23-1 and TRBJ2-4; D not resolved. TRBV23-1 qualifies as an ORF whose function is uncertain. The V gene lost 1 base and the J gene lost 0 bases, with 7 bases spanning the gap. This CDR3 comprises 15 residues. The CDR3 loop reads CASSQFTVAKNIQYF. CDR3 in DNA: TGCGCCAGCAGTCAATTTACGGTAGCCAAAAACATTCAGTACTTC.

This chain connects TRBV6-5 to TRBJ1-2, with a possible D match to TRBD1 (5 bases). Germline CDR1 MNHEY, CDR2 SVGAGI. The V end was cut by 10 bases, the J end by 2 bases, with 14 bases between. The CDR3 consists of 13 residues. The CDR3 DNA reads as TGTGCCACCGTGGTCGGGGGAAACTATGGCTACACCTTC. Amino acids: CATVVGGNYGYTF.

This clone was seen only a few times. CDR3 nucleotide sequence: TGTGCCAGCAGCTTAGAATTCCTAGAGGCAGCTTTCTTT. It encodes CASSLEFLEAAFF. The chain has TRBV11-3 and TRBJ1-1, with unresolved D. Trimming removed 0 bases at V and 10 bases at J, with 12 bases between. This CDR3 region has 13 residues. CDR1 and CDR2 (germline): SGHNT, YENEEA.